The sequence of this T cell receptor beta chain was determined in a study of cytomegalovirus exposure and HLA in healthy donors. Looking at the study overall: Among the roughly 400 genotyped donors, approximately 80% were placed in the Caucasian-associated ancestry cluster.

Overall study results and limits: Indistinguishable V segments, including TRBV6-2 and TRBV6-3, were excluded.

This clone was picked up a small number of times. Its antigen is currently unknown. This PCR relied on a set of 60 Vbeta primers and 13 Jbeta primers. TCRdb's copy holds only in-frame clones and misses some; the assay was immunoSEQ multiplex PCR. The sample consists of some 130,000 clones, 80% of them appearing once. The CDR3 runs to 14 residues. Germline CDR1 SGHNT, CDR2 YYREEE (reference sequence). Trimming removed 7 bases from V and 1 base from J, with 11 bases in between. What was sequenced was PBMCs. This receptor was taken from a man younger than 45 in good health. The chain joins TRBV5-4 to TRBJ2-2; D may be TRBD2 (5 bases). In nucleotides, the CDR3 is TGTGCCAGCTACTCTAGCCAGAACACCGGGGAGCTGTTTTTT. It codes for CASYSSQNTGELFF.